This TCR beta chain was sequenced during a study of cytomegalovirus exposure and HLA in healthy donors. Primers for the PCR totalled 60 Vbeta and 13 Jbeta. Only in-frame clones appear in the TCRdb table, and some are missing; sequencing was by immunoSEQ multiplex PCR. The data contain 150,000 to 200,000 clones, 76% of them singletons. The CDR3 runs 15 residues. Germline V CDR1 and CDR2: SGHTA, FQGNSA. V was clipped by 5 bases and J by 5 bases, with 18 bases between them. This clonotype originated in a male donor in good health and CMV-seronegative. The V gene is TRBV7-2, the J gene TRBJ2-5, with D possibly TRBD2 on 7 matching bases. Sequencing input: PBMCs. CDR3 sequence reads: CASSPGGRGGETQYF. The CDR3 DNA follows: TGTGCCAGCAGCCCCGGGGGCAGGGGAGGGGAGACCCAGTACTTC.